Listed below are T cell receptor beta chains from one sample, sequenced in a study of T cells in Graves' hyperthyroidism and ophthalmopathy. Via MiXCR, TCRdb re-called the multiplex PCR reads, giving one row per CDR3 protein. The sample consists of roughly 580,000 distinct CDR3 sequences, just over 45% of them appearing once. Material for sequencing was peripheral blood or thyroid tissue (not recorded which). The source of these receptors is a woman younger than 30 with Graves' hyperthyroidism. Both conserved end residues are part of each CDR3. A D gene is named only where the DNA matches it firmly. For some rows the clone size is stated as once, few or many, or as a class when expanded; others skip it.

J,size,V,D,CDR3,DNA
TRBJ1-1,once,TRBV7-9,NA,CASSLARTSEAFF,TGTGCCAGCAGCTTAGCTCGGACGAGTGAAGCTTTCTTT
TRBJ1-5,many,TRBV19,NA,CASSQEGNQPQHF,TGTGCCAGTTCCCAGGAGGGCAATCAGCCCCAGCATTTT
TRBJ2-7,NA,TRBV6-1,NA,CASRRGHSSSYEQYF,TGTGCCAGCAGACGGGGACATTCAAGCTCCTACGAGCAGTACTTC
TRBJ1-1,NA,TRBV6-5,TRBD1,CASSLDRARAFF,TGTGCCAGCAGCTTAGACAGGGCTCGGGCTTTCTTT
TRBJ2-2,few,TRBV7-3,TRBD2,CASSQTSGRLNTGELFF,TGTGCCAGCAGTCAGACTAGCGGGAGGTTGAACACCGGGGAGCTGTTTTTT
TRBJ1-2,few,TRBV19,NA,CASWDLPGGYTF,TGTGCCAGTTGGGACCTGCCAGGCGGCTACACCTTC
TRBJ2-7,once,TRBV7-2,TRBD2,CASSLASGRFSYEQYF,TGTGCCAGCAGCTTAGCTAGCGGGAGATTTTCCTACGAGCAGTACTTC
TRBJ1-3,many,TRBV29-1,TRBD1,CSVETGTSGNTIYF,TGCAGCGTTGAGACAGGGACCTCTGGAAACACCATATATTTT
TRBJ1-5,NA,TRBV10-3,NA,CAISPHRFASNQPQHF,TGTGCCATCAGTCCGCACCGATTCGCTAGCAATCAGCCCCAGCATTTT
TRBJ1-4,NA,TRBV12-3/TRBV12-4,NA,CASSLVGGEEKLFF,TGTGCCAGCAGTTTGGTCGGCGGGGAAGAAAAACTGTTTTTT
TRBJ2-7,NA,TRBV19,TRBD2,CASSIPSGSSYEQYF,TGTGCCAGTAGTATTCCTAGCGGGAGCTCCTACGAGCAGTACTTC
TRBJ2-7,NA,TRBV20-1,NA,CSARDLVRGSPSYEQYF,TGCAGTGCTAGAGATCTTGTTAGGGGGTCCCCATCCTACGAGCAGTACTTC
TRBJ2-6,many,TRBV29-1,NA,CSVEQDFGANVLTF,TGCAGCGTTGAGCAGGACTTCGGGGCCAACGTCCTGACTTTC
TRBJ2-7,NA,TRBV12-5,TRBD2,CASGRTSGGVYEQYF,TGTGCTAGTGGCCGGACTAGCGGAGGAGTCTACGAGCAGTACTTC
TRBJ2-6,many,TRBV7-2,TRBD1,CASSHQGTGAGANVLTF,TGTGCCAGCAGCCACCAAGGGACAGGGGCTGGGGCCAACGTCCTGACTTTC
TRBJ1-5,NA,TRBV29-1,NA,CSVELGGRNQPQHF,TGCAGCGTTGAGCTGGGTGGTCGCAATCAGCCCCAGCATTTT
TRBJ1-2,NA,TRBV24-1,TRBD1,CATSPTGASGYTF,TGTGCCACCAGTCCGACAGGGGCGAGTGGCTACACCTTC
TRBJ1-1,NA,TRBV24-1,TRBD1,CSALSQGANTEAFF,TGCAGTGCACTTTCACAGGGGGCCAACACTGAAGCTTTCTTT
TRBJ1-5,many,TRBV24-1,NA,CATSDVLSNQPQHF,TGTGCCACCAGTGATGTGCTTAGCAATCAGCCCCAGCATTTT
TRBJ2-7,few,TRBV2,TRBD1,CASLETGLVQYF,TGTGCCAGCCTCGAGACAGGGTTGGTGCAGTACTTC
TRBJ1-6,many,TRBV2,NA,CASSSDGANNSPLHF,TGTGCCAGCAGTTCGGACGGGGCTAATAATTCACCCCTCCACTTT
TRBJ2-7,few,TRBV29-1,NA,CSVRDRHIYEQYF,TGCAGCGTCCGAGACAGGCATATCTACGAGCAGTACTTC
TRBJ1-5,NA,TRBV25-1,NA,CAILMGRNQPQHF,TGTGCCATCCTTATGGGGCGCAATCAGCCCCAGCATTTT
TRBJ2-7,NA,TRBV7-8,TRBD2,CASSFKLAGFYEQYF,TGTGCCAGCAGCTTTAAACTAGCGGGTTTCTACGAGCAGTACTTC
TRBJ2-7,NA,TRBV2,TRBD2,CASSVAGVDTQYF,TGTGCCAGCAGTGTAGCGGGAGTAGATACGCAGTACTTC
TRBJ2-7,few,TRBV20-1,NA,CSARTIAGNPDEQYF,TGCAGTGCTAGGACGATCGCGGGAAACCCCGACGAGCAGTACTTC
TRBJ1-4,NA,TRBV12-3/TRBV12-4,TRBD1,CASSGDRAKLFF,TGTGCCAGCAGTGGAGACAGGGCAAAACTGTTTTTT
TRBJ1-1,NA,TRBV11-2,NA,CASSLAPRVVMNTEAFF,TGTGCCAGCAGCTTAGCGCCCCGAGTGGTAATGAACACTGAAGCTTTCTTT
TRBJ2-7,NA,TRBV7-2,TRBD2,CAGRLSGNQIYEQYF,TGTGCCGGCAGACTTAGCGGGAACCAAATCTACGAGCAGTACTTC
TRBJ1-1,once,TRBV15,NA,CATSSERAGLNTEAFF,TGTGCCACCAGCAGTGAGAGGGCAGGCTTGAACACTGAAGCTTTCTTT
TRBJ2-7,many,TRBV7-3,NA,CASSLPGGSYEQYF,TGTGCCAGCAGCTTACCCGGGGGTTCGTACGAGCAGTACTTC
TRBJ2-5,NA,TRBV24-1,TRBD2,CATSDSGLAGSRTQYF,TGTGCCACCAGTGATTCCGGACTAGCGGGTAGCCGGACCCAGTACTTC
TRBJ1-3,few,TRBV15,NA,CATSRIQDSGNTIYF,TGTGCCACCAGCAGAATTCAAGACTCTGGAAACACCATATATTTT
TRBJ2-7,few,TRBV2,NA,CASSEDEAREQYF,TGTGCCAGCAGTGAAGACGAGGCTCGAGAGCAGTACTTC
TRBJ1-2,NA,TRBV20-1,TRBD1,CSARSGQATSSNYGYTF,TGCAGTGCTAGATCGGGACAGGCGACAAGTTCTAACTATGGCTACACCTTC
TRBJ1-3,NA,TRBV10-3,NA,CATTVEGIYGYTIYF,TGTGCCACCACGGTGGAGGGTATCTATGGCTACACCATATATTTT
TRBJ1-1,NA,TRBV7-9,NA,CASSSYGQTNTEAFF,TGTGCCAGCAGCTCCTACGGACAGACGAACACTGAAGCTTTCTTT
TRBJ1-5,NA,TRBV29-1,TRBD1,CSVRGQGLGQPQHF,TGCAGCGTCCGCGGACAGGGGCTCGGTCAGCCCCAGCATTTT
TRBJ2-5,NA,TRBV6-5,NA,CATSGAGLQETQYF,TGTGCCACATCAGGGGCAGGGCTCCAAGAGACCCAGTACTTC
TRBJ2-5,once,TRBV7-2,NA,CASSPRTGRETQHF,TGTGCCAGCAGCCCACGGACAGGGCGGGAGACCCAGCACTTC
TRBJ1-2,many,TRBV10-3,TRBD1,CAISETGDGYTF,TGTGCCATCAGTGAGACAGGGGATGGCTACACCTTC
TRBJ1-5,NA,TRBV7-8,NA,CASSLGGPYQPQHF,TGTGCCAGCAGCTTAGGTGGGCCCTATCAGCCCCAGCATTTT
TRBJ2-7,NA,TRBV2,NA,CASSDVLSLGEQYF,TGTGCCAGCAGTGATGTTCTATCTCTGGGCGAGCAGTACTTC
TRBJ1-2,NA,TRBV12-3/TRBV12-4,NA,CASSLSGRTYGYTF,TGTGCCAGCAGTTTATCAGGACGCACTTATGGCTACACCTTC
TRBJ1-2,NA,TRBV2,NA,CASSWGVDYGYTF,TGTGCCAGCAGTTGGGGGGTCGACTATGGCTACACCTTC
TRBJ1-2,few,TRBV6-2/TRBV6-3,NA,CASSYGHNYGYTF,TGTGCCAGCAGTTACGGGCATAACTATGGCTACACCTTC
TRBJ1-2,NA,TRBV19,NA,CASSIGQVIGYDYTF,TGTGCCAGTAGTATAGGACAGGTCATTGGATATGACTACACCTTC
TRBJ1-4,many,TRBV25-1,NA,CASSDQPNEKLFF,TGTGCCAGCAGTGACCAGCCTAATGAAAAACTGTTTTTT
TRBJ2-5,few,TRBV7-9,TRBD1,CASSLVRGPETQYF,TGTGCCAGCAGCTTAGTCAGGGGGCCGGAGACCCAGTACTTC